Reported below is one T cell receptor beta chain. These data are taken from a study of blood T cell repertoires in COVID-19. There are 15 residues in the CDR3. Germline V gene lookup returns CDR1 LNHDA and CDR2 SQIVND (reference sequence). With 4 bases clipped from V and 3 bases from J, the junction kept 4 bases outside the gene matches. Libraries were prepared by immunoSEQ multiplex PCR; TCRdb keeps only in-frame clonotypes and omits some of them. The sample contains hundreds of thousands of clones, around 89% of which appear only once. The sequence was obtained from a woman aged 50 to 65 who had recovered from COVID-19. Input material: PBMCs or T cells enriched from blood (not recorded which). The chain carries TRBV19 and TRBJ2-7; 12 bases match TRBD2. Here the CDR3 DNA reads TGTGCCAGTAGTAAGGGACTAGCGGGCTACTACGAGCAGTACTTC. Amino acid sequence: CASSKGLAGYYEQYF.